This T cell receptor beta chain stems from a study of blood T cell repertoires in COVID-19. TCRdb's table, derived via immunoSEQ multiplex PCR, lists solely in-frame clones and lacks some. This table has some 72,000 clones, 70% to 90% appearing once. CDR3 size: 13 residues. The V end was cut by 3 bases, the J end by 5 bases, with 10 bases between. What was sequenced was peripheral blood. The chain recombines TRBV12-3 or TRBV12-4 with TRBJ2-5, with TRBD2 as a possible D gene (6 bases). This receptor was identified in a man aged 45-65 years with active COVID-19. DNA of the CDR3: TGTGCCAGCAGTTTTTCGGGAGTGGAGACCCAGTACTTC. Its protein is CASSFSGVETQYF.